These 9 T cell receptor beta chains were sequenced from one sample in a study of OX40 agonist ivuxolimab in advanced cancers. Clones were read by immunoSEQ multiplex PCR, and TCRdb kept only the in-frame ones, dropping some. This table holds around 80,000 clones, about 90% found once. The input for sequencing was CD4+ or CD8+ T cells sorted from blood, taken in a trial of the OX40 agonist ivuxolimab. All receptors come from an adult with an advanced solid tumor such as melanoma, head and neck, liver or kidney cancer.

The chain recombines TRBV7-6 with TRBJ2-2, with unresolved D. This CDR3 region has 15 residues. The V end lost 5 bases, the J end lost 3 bases, and 13 bases lay between the germline ends. Germline V gene sequence: CDR1 SGHVS, CDR2 FNYEAQ. DNA for the CDR3: TGTGCCAGCAGCACTTACGGCGACGACACCGGGGAGCTGTTTTTT. This gives the protein CASSTYGDDTGELFF. Complete variable domain (other parts from reference TRBV7-6 and TRBJ2-2): GAGVSQSPRYKVTKRGQDVALRCDPISGHVSLYWYRQALGQGPEFLTYFNYEAQQDKSGLPNDRFSAERPEGSISTLTIQRTEQRDSAMYRCASSTYGDDTGELFFGEGSRLTVL.

The rearrangement uses TRBV29-1 and TRBJ2-2, with 7 bases identical to TRBD2. V was clipped by 3 bases and J by 2 bases; unmatched bases: 6. The germline V gene encodes CDR1 SQVTM and CDR2 ANQGSEA. This CDR3 spans 15 amino acids. CDR3 protein: CSVEPAGQNTGELFF. CDR3 coding DNA: TGCAGCGTTGAGCCAGCGGGGCAAAACACCGGGGAGCTGTTTTTT.

The chain uses TRBV7-9 and TRBJ2-7; no definite D call. V was trimmed by 5 bases and J by 3 bases, leaving 8 bases between them. This CDR3 is 12 amino acids long. Per germline, CDR1 SEHNR and CDR2 FQNEAQ (reference sequence). CDR3 region: CASSDDYYEQYF. CDR3 in DNA: TGTGCCAGCAGCGATGATTACTACGAGCAGTACTTC.

The chain combines TRBV11-2 with TRBJ2-2; the match to TRBD2 covers 10 bases. The CDR3 has 16 residues. From germline, CDR1 is SGHAT and CDR2 FQNNGV. The ends lost 8 bases at V and 4 bases at J; junction bases unmatched: 10. The CDR3 bases are TGTGCCAGCGGACTTAAGCGGGGGGGACTCACCGGGGAGCTGTTTTTT. Protein product: CASGLKRGGLTGELFF.

The J gene is TRBJ2-3, the V gene TRBV5-4; a possible D gene is TRBD1 (6 bases). CDR1 and CDR2 (germline): SGHNT, YYREEE (reference sequence). CDR3 size: 13 residues. The ends were cut back, 1 base at V and 4 bases at J, with 7 bases in the middle. The CDR3 region is CASSLRGSDTQYF. DNA for the CDR3: TGTGCCAGCAGCTTGAGGGGGTCAGATACGCAGTATTTT.

Only a few counts were recorded for this clone. This chain uses TRBV18 with TRBJ1-4; 8 nucleotides line up with TRBD1. Germline V CDR1 and CDR2: KGHSH, LQKENI. After removal of 3 bases from V and 8 bases from J, the junction contained 11 bases not matched to a gene. This CDR3 has 16 residues. Here the CDR3 reads CASSPLTGDGYEKLFF. The CDR3 coding sequence is TGTGCCAGCTCACCCCTGACAGGGGATGGTTACGAAAAACTGTTTTTT. The whole variable domain, filled in from reference TRBV18 and TRBJ1-4, reads NAGVMQNPRHLVRRRGQEARLRCSPMKGHSHVYWYRQLPEEGLKFMVYLQKENIIDESGMPKERFSAEFPKEGPSILRIQQVVRGDSAAYFCASSPLTGDGYEKLFFGSGTQLSVL.

This clone was seen just once. The V call is TRBV29-1, the J call TRBJ2-5; no reliable D call. The J call is doubtful: the DNA matches TRBJ2-7 better. CDR1 SQVTM and CDR2 ANQGSEA come from the germline V gene. The length of the CDR3 is 12 residues. CDR3 protein: CSVAGSSYEQYF. In DNA form, the CDR3 reads TGCAGCGTTGCCGGCTCATCCTACGAGCAGTACTTC.

The gene calls are TRBV2 and TRBJ1-1; unclear D gene. The CDR3 is 13 amino acids. With 3 bases removed from V and 1 base from J, the gap between germline ends came to 6 bases. Germline values: CDR1 SNHLY, CDR2 FYNNEI. In DNA form, the CDR3 reads TGTGCCAGCAGTGACAGGTCGAACACTGAAGCTTTCTTT. Translating gives CASSDRSNTEAFF.

This chain uses TRBV29-1 with TRBJ1-2, with D uncertain. The germline V and J ends were trimmed by 0 bases and 8 bases, with 10 bases remaining between them. In germline, CDR1 is SQVTM, CDR2 ANQGSEA. This CDR3 comprises 12 residues. Written as DNA, the CDR3 is TGCAGCGTTGAAGATGAGGGTAGGGGCTACACCTTC. Translated, it gives CSVEDEGRGYTF.